Shown below are 27 T cell receptor beta chains from a single sample sequenced in a study of human T cells and chemical hapten exposure. TCRdb redid the calling of the RACE reads with MiXCR, one entry per CDR3 protein. The profile shows about 380,000 distinct CDR3 sequences, 4.8% of them singletons. The time point here: patch test 1, 2 weeks after DPC sensitization. The treatment denotes: therapeutic diphenylcyclopropenone sensitization with weekly scalp DPC. Sample: whole blood, taken in connection with sensitization to the hapten diphenylcyclopropenone (DPC). All receptors come from a woman aged 45-65 years with alopecia areata. Some clones in this sample may be carry-over from other donors' samples.

This clonotype has a handful of counts. J is TRBJ2-7 and V is TRBV5-1, with D tentatively TRBD1 (6 bases). The germline V and J ends were trimmed by 5 bases and 3 bases, with 12 bases remaining between them. The V gene's germline CDR1 is SGHRS and CDR2 YFSETQ. This CDR3 contains 13 residues. The CDR3 bases are TGCGCCAGCAGTGTGAGACAGGACTACGAGCAGTACTTC. Residues: CASSVRQDYEQYF.

DNA of the CDR3: TGTGCCAGCAGCCTCCAGGATTCTCAAGAGACCCAGTACTTC. Translation gives CASSLQDSQETQYF. The chain combines TRBV7-9 with TRBJ2-5, with D hard to call. V gave up 5 bases and J gave up 2 bases, with 12 bases separating them. The CDR3 covers 14 residues. Germline CDR1 is SEHNR and CDR2 is FQNEAQ (reference sequence).

Notes on this clonotype: A read error is possible here, since a much larger clone lies one base away. The chain joins TRBV3-1 to TRBJ2-1, with a weak D call TRBD2 (5 bases). This CDR3 is built from 14 residues. Trimming stripped 3 bases from V and 4 bases from J, with 10 bases between. Germline CDR1 reads LGHDT; CDR2 reads YNNKEL (reference sequence). The CDR3: CASSHKTGYNEQFF. The CDR3 bases are TGTGCCAGCAGCCACAAGACGGGGTACAATGAGCAGTTCTTC.

This clonotype was detected many times. The chain employs TRBV11-2 and TRBJ2-3; possible D gene TRBD2, 6 bases. The CDR3 is made up of 16 amino acids. The germline V gene has CDR1 SGHAT and CDR2 FQNNGV. Trimming removed 3 bases at V and 0 bases at J, with 13 bases between. In nucleotides, the CDR3 is TGTGCCAGCAGCTTGACCATAGCGGTTAGCACAGATACGCAGTATTTT. This encodes CASSLTIAVSTDTQYF.

This clonotype was found many times. The V and J genes are TRBV6-5 and TRBJ2-1; D is unclear. This CDR3 has 13 residues. Germline CDR1 MNHEY, CDR2 SVGAGI. V was cut by 4 bases and J by 3 bases, with 7 bases left in between. CDR3 sequence: CASSSQSYNEQFF. The DNA of the CDR3 is TGTGCCAGCAGTTCCCAAAGCTACAATGAGCAGTTCTTC.

This clonotype was recorded many times. The V gene is TRBV29-1, the J gene TRBJ1-1, with D possibly matching TRBD1 (6 bases). The V end was cut by 4 bases, the J end by 1 base, with 10 bases between. This CDR3 is built from 13 residues. Germline V gene sequence: CDR1 SQVTM, CDR2 ANQGSEA. CDR3 coding DNA: TGCAGCGTTGGGGTACAGGGGAACACTGAAGCTTTCTTT. Translating it yields CSVGVQGNTEAFF.

Ten or more counts support this clonotype. This chain joins TRBV20-1 and TRBJ2-1; D is ambiguous. This CDR3 has 13 amino acids. V gave up 1 base and J gave up 2 bases, with 6 bases separating them. Germline V lookup: CDR1 DFQATT, CDR2 SNEGSKA (reference sequence). CDR3 DNA: TGCAGTGCTAGAGGTACAACCTACAATGAGCAGTTCTTC. It translates to CSARGTTYNEQFF.

This chain joins TRBV27 and TRBJ2-3, with 9 bases fitting TRBD2. CDR3 length: 19 residues. V lost 1 base, J lost 5 bases, and 16 bases stayed unmatched. Germline V gene data show CDR1 as MNHEY and CDR2 as SMNVEV (reference sequence). DNA of the CDR3: TGTGCCAGCAGTTTATTAGGTCCGATGGCGGGAGGGCCGGGAGATACGCAGTATTTT. Translated: CASSLLGPMAGGPGDTQYF.

Ten or more counts support this clonotype. The chain employs TRBV4-1 and TRBJ1-2; maybe TRBD1 (6 bases). Germline V CDR1 and CDR2: MGHRA, YSYEKL. The CDR3 loop spans 14 amino acids. V was shortened by 0 bases and J by 3 bases, with 8 bases between the two germline ends. The CDR3 loop reads CASSQDTGYYGYTF. CDR3 coding DNA: TGCGCCAGCAGCCAAGATACAGGGTACTATGGCTACACCTTC.

The chain joins TRBV5-6 to TRBJ1-6; D ambiguous. The CDR3 spans 12 residues. Looked up from germline, CDR1 is SGHDT and CDR2 is YYEEEE. Trimming took 4 bases from V and 9 from J, leaving 8 bases between them. CDR3 residues: CASSGMGSPLHF. CDR3 nucleotide sequence: TGTGCCAGCAGCGGGATGGGTTCACCCCTCCACTTT.

This clonotype was counted a few times. The chain joins TRBV6-2 or TRBV6-3 to TRBJ1-5; no clear D gene. CDR3 length: 14 residues. Between the trimmed V and J ends, which lost 2 bases and 3 bases, there was a span of 8 bases. Per germline, CDR1 MNHEY and CDR2 SVGEGT. CDR3 sequence reads: CASSYSTANQPQHF. In nucleotides, the CDR3 is TGTGCCAGCAGTTACAGTACAGCCAATCAGCCCCAGCATTTT.

This clonotype was found many times. The V gene is TRBV12-3 or TRBV12-4, the J gene TRBJ1-6; possible D gene TRBD1, 5 bases. This CDR3 is 17 amino acids long. V was cut by 6 bases and J by 2 bases, with 17 bases left in between. CDR3 residues: CASRGGHGVPYNSPLHF. CDR3 coding DNA: TGTGCCAGCAGGGGTGGACACGGGGTCCCCTATAATTCACCCCTCCACTTT.

This clonotype was detected many times. This chain connects TRBV12-3 or TRBV12-4 to TRBJ1-1; D not resolved. This CDR3 has 13 residues. V was cut by 0 bases and J by 3 bases, with 5 bases left in between. Here the CDR3 DNA reads TGTGCCAGCAGTTTAGCAGGGTACACTGAAGCTTTCTTT. Protein product: CASSLAGYTEAFF.

This clonotype was observed many times. V and J are TRBV6-6 and TRBJ1-2; possible D gene TRBD1, 5 bases. The CDR3 has 13 residues. Germline CDR1 and CDR2: MNHNY and SVGAGI (reference sequence). V dropped 10 bases and J dropped 2 bases, with 14 bases sitting between them. The CDR3 region is CATSEGYNYGYTF. The CDR3 DNA reads TGTGCCACCTCTGAGGGGTACAACTATGGCTACACCTTC.

This clonotype was detected ten times or more. The rearrangement joins TRBV9 to TRBJ2-3, with D unresolved. Per germline, CDR1 SGDLS and CDR2 YYNGEE. The V end was cut by 4 bases, the J end by 2 bases, with 8 bases between. The CDR3 totals 13 residues. The CDR3 is CASSRSFTDTQYF. As DNA, the CDR3 is TGTGCCAGCAGCCGGTCCTTCACAGATACGCAGTATTTT.

This clonotype has at least ten counts. The chain combines TRBV7-6 with TRBJ2-2; D uncertain. This CDR3 contains 11 residues. Trimming took 5 bases from V and 9 from J, leaving 7 bases between them. The germline V gene encodes CDR1 SGHVS and CDR2 FNYEAQ. The CDR3 coding sequence is TGTGCCAGCAGCCCCCACTGGGAGCTGTTTTTT. Translation: CASSPHWELFF. Variable domain in full (rest from reference TRBV7-6 and TRBJ2-2): GAGVSQSPRYKVTKRGQDVALRCDPISGHVSLYWYRQALGQGPEFLTYFNYEAQQDKSGLPNDRFSAERPEGSISTLTIQRTEQRDSAMYRCASSPHWELFFGEGSRLTVL.

This clonotype occurred many times. The rearrangement links TRBV29-1 to TRBJ2-3; unclear D gene. V lost 7 bases and J lost 2, with 13 bases in between. Germline CDR1 and CDR2: SQVTM and ANQGSEA. The CDR3 covers 13 residues. CDR3: CSAARAFTDTQYF. CDR3 coding DNA: TGCAGCGCTGCTCGAGCCTTCACAGATACGCAGTATTTT.

This sequence joins TRBV6-5 and TRBJ2-7; maybe TRBD1 (6 bases). With 4 bases removed from V and 3 bases from J, the gap between germline ends came to 13 bases. The CDR3 runs to 14 residues. CDR1 and CDR2 from the germline V gene are MNHEY and SVGAGI. The CDR3 region is CASSSDRIYYEQYF. In nucleotides, the CDR3 is TGTGCCAGCAGTTCCGACAGGATTTACTACGAGCAGTACTTC.

The chain is built from TRBV12-3 or TRBV12-4 and TRBJ2-3; 11 bases map to TRBD2. Trimming cost V 6 bases and J 5 bases; bases outside gene matches: 7. This CDR3 is 15 amino acids long. CDR3 in DNA: TGTGCCAGCAGAACTAGCGGGGGCGGGGGAGATACGCAGTATTTT. As protein: CASRTSGGGGDTQYF.

As regards this clonotype: With a much larger clone just one base away, this may be a read error. The gene calls are TRBV10-3 and TRBJ2-1, with 10 bases lining up with TRBD2. This CDR3 comprises 16 residues. In germline, CDR1 is ENHRY, CDR2 SYGVKD. CDR3 DNA sequence: TGTGCCATCAGTCCGGGAAGCGGGGGGGCTTACAATGGGCAGTTCTTC. Protein sequence: CAISPGSGGAYNGQFF.

The V gene is TRBV28, the J gene TRBJ2-7; D call uncertain. The CDR3 length is 12 residues. Germline V gene sequence: CDR1 MDHEN, CDR2 SYDVKM. V shed 6 bases and J shed 4 bases, with 10 bases lying between them. In DNA, the CDR3 is TGTGCCAGCAGGAGAGCAGGTTACGAGCAGTACTTC. Protein product: CASRRAGYEQYF.

This clonotype has only a few counts. The chain combines TRBV5-1 with TRBJ1-1, with 7 bases that match TRBD1. CDR3 length: 14 residues. Germline V gene data show CDR1 as SGHRS and CDR2 as YFSETQ. The V and J ends lost 0 bases and 4 bases, in that order; junction bases with no gene match: 3. The chain's CDR3 is CASSLGGGLTEAFF. The DNA of the CDR3 is TGCGCCAGCAGCTTGGGAGGGGGCCTCACTGAAGCTTTCTTT.

This clonotype came up many times. This chain links TRBV7-8 with TRBJ2-3, with 10 bases fitting TRBD1. The CDR3 extends over 15 amino acids. The ends lost 5 bases at V and 10 bases at J; junction bases unmatched: 12. Germline-derived CDR1 and CDR2 are SGHVS and FQNEAQ. CDR3 loop: CASSPEGQGRRAQYF. Written as DNA, the CDR3 is TGTGCCAGCAGCCCCGAGGGACAGGGGCGCCGAGCGCAGTATTTT.

This clonotype was observed many times. The chain is built from TRBV5-1 and TRBJ2-5; a weak D match, TRBD2 (5 bases). Trimming left V 2 bases short and J 2 bases short, with 7 bases between. Germline CDR1 reads SGHRS; CDR2 reads YFSETQ. The CDR3 has 13 amino acids. In nucleotides, the CDR3 is TGCGCCAGCAGCTTACTAGGACAAGAGACCCAGTACTTC. Residues: CASSLLGQETQYF.

This clonotype was counted only a few times. The chain combines TRBV28 with TRBJ2-3; 8 positions agree with TRBD2. The germline gives CDR1 MDHEN, CDR2 SYDVKM. V was pared by 5 bases and J by 4 bases, with 8 bases of the junction left unmatched. The CDR3 runs 15 residues. The CDR3, as DNA: TGTGCCAGCAGTCCACTAGTCGGGAGGGCAGATACGCAGTATTTT. Translating gives CASSPLVGRADTQYF.

This clonotype was seen a few times. The CDR3 sequence: CASARQDKAGLAEAFF. CDR3 sequence (DNA): TGCGCCAGCGCCCGGCAAGATAAGGCGGGGTTGGCTGAAGCTTTCTTT. This chain links TRBV4-1 with TRBJ1-1; no clear D gene. CDR3 size: 16 residues. In germline, CDR1 is MGHRA, CDR2 YSYEKL. Trimming pared 8 bases from V and 6 bases from J, leaving 25 bases between.

This clonotype was counted a few times. The chain couples TRBV5-4 to TRBJ2-3; TRBD1 matches 10 bases. J gave up 10 bases and V 3 bases, and 5 bases lay outside the gene matches. The germline CDR1 and CDR2 sequences are SGHNT and YYREEE (reference sequence). This CDR3 contains 13 residues. CDR3 sequence (DNA): TGTGCCAGCAGCTCAGGAGGACAGGGGGCGCAGTATTTT. Its protein product is CASSSGGQGAQYF.